Following are 18 T cell receptor beta chains from one sample sequenced in a study of T cells in Graves' hyperthyroidism and ophthalmopathy (dated by TCRdb to about 2019). Receptors were amplified or captured by multiplex PCR. These reads were obtained on an Illumina HiSeq 2000. TCR beta CDR3 regions were amplified from RNA transcripts. The first round of RT-PCR for the TCR CDR3 was performed with the HTBI primer set and the Qiagen OneStep RT-PCR kit. Through fastp at Q25 and MiXCR, TCRdb rebuilt clones from the public reads, retaining in-frame beta chains. Merged by CDR3 protein, the rows form single entries marked with the most common genes and DNA. Counted in this sample were a few hundred thousand distinct CDR3 sequences; around 15% of them appeared once. Roughly 3.5% of the sample lies in the top ten. Input material: blood. The receptors were sampled from a woman in her thirties or forties with Graves' ophthalmopathy.

This clonotype occurred many times. This sequence joins TRBV6-1 and TRBJ1-6, with D possibly matching TRBD1 (5 bases). Germline V CDR1 and CDR2: MNHNS, SASEGT. Trimming took off 5 bases at V and 8 bases at J, with 19 bases between the two ends. The CDR3 is made up of 16 amino acids. For the CDR3, the DNA is TGTGCCAGCAGTCGTTCCCGCCTGTCGGGGGATTCACCCCTCCACTTT. This encodes CASSRSRLSGDSPLHF.

This clonotype has at least ten counts. The rearrangement joins TRBV20-1 to TRBJ2-4; 7 bases align to TRBD1. The germline V gene has CDR1 DFQATT and CDR2 SNEGSKA (reference sequence). Germline trimming cut 4 bases from V and 4 bases from J; bases unmatched to any gene: 7. The CDR3 extends over 14 amino acids. The CDR3: CSANDDRDKNIQYF. CDR3 DNA: TGCAGTGCTAACGATGACAGGGATAAAAACATTCAGTACTTC.

J is TRBJ2-2 and V is TRBV2; D possibly corresponds to TRBD1 (5 bases). The DNA end is a closer match to TRBJ1-1, so the J assignment may be wrong. This CDR3 region has 12 residues. Looked up from germline, CDR1 is SNHLY and CDR2 is FYNNEI. In DNA, the CDR3 is TGTGCCAGCAGTTCGTCGGACGGGGGAGCTTTCTTT. It is translated as CASSSSDGGAFF.

This clonotype was detected ten times or more. The chain combines TRBV28 with TRBJ2-7; D remains unclear. V was pared by 7 bases and J by 3 bases, with 16 bases between. Germline V lookup: CDR1 MDHEN, CDR2 SYDVKM. This CDR3 comprises 14 residues. The CDR3 reads CASTLAQQNYEQYF. The CDR3 nucleotides are TGTGCCAGCACCTTGGCACAGCAAAACTACGAGCAGTACTTC.

In its sample, this clonotype was seen many times. This chain uses TRBV7-2 with TRBJ2-1; 8 bases agree with TRBD1. This CDR3 is built from 14 residues. V shed 3 bases and J 3 bases; nucleotides not matched to a gene: 1. Germline CDR1 SGHTA, CDR2 FQGNSA. The CDR3 DNA is TGTGCCAGCAGCTTCGACAGGGGCTACAATGAGCAGTTCTTC. Translated: CASSFDRGYNEQFF.

This clonotype was seen at least ten times. The chain has TRBV24-1 and TRBJ2-1, with 11 nucleotides matching TRBD1. With 4 bases clipped from V and 6 bases from J, the junction kept 10 bases outside the gene matches. The CDR3 sequence is 17 residues long. The V gene's germline CDR1 is KGHDR and CDR2 SFDVKD. The CDR3 sequence: CATSEAGDRGVPNEQFF. In DNA form, the CDR3 reads TGTGCCACCAGTGAGGCAGGGGACAGGGGGGTTCCCAATGAGCAGTTCTTC.

V gene TRBV6-1 combines with J gene TRBJ1-3, with unresolved D. The CDR3 sequence is 15 residues long. The V end lost 6 bases, the J end lost 0 bases, and 12 bases lay between the germline ends. CDR1 and CDR2 from the germline V gene are MNHNS and SASEGT. DNA for the CDR3: TGTGCCAGCAGCCCGGACGGGAGCTCTGGAAACACCATATATTTT. Its protein product is CASSPDGSSGNTIYF.

The sample holds many counts of this clonotype. The V call is TRBV6-1, the J call TRBJ2-7; D possibly corresponds to TRBD1 (6 bases). Germline V gene sequence: CDR1 MNHNS, CDR2 SASEGT. There are 15 residues in the CDR3. V gave up 7 bases and J gave up 2 bases, with 18 bases separating them. The CDR3 here is CASNNPGAPTYEQYF. The CDR3 nucleotides are TGTGCCAGCAACAACCCAGGGGCGCCGACCTACGAGCAGTACTTC.

This clonotype was observed many times. The chain uses TRBV18 and TRBJ1-6, with 8 bases fitting TRBD1. Trimming removed 1 base from V and 8 bases from J; junction bases left unmatched: 4. Germline values: CDR1 KGHSH, CDR2 LQKENI. The length of the CDR3 is 15 residues. CDR3 loop: CASSPRQGADSPLHF. CDR3 in DNA: TGTGCCAGCTCACCACGGCAGGGGGCGGATTCACCCCTCCACTTT.

This clonotype showed up many times. The chain employs TRBV18 and TRBJ2-3, with a possible D match to TRBD2 (5 bases). V was pared by 5 bases and J by 8 bases, with 17 bases between. Per the germline V gene, CDR1 is KGHSH and CDR2 is LQKENI. The CDR3 covers 14 residues. The CDR3 coding sequence is TGTGCCAGCTCAGGTCCGCCCTCGGACTTTACGCAGTATTTT. This encodes CASSGPPSDFTQYF.

This clonotype was detected ten times or more. J is TRBJ2-4 and V is TRBV2; maybe TRBD1 (5 bases). CDR1 and CDR2 (germline): SNHLY, FYNNEI. This CDR3 has 16 amino acids. V was pared by 1 base and J by 0 bases, with 10 bases between. The CDR3 protein is CASSEDRILAKNIQYF. The CDR3 bases are TGTGCCAGCAGTGAAGACAGGATACTAGCCAAAAACATTCAGTACTTC.

This clonotype was detected many times. CDR3 DNA sequence: TGCAGTGCTAGAGAGGGGGGGGCCTATAATTCACCCCTCCACTTT. Protein product: CSAREGGAYNSPLHF. This chain uses TRBV20-1 with TRBJ1-6, with D possibly matching TRBD1 (5 bases). V lost 0 bases and J lost 2, with 8 bases in between. Germline V gives CDR1 DFQATT, CDR2 SNEGSKA (reference sequence). The CDR3 is 15 amino acids.

This clonotype was counted ten times or more. The chain links TRBV2 to TRBJ1-5; D gene uncertain. CDR3 length equals 14 residues. Germline assignment: CDR1 SNHLY and CDR2 FYNNEI. With 2 bases removed from V and 0 bases from J, the gap between germline ends came to 5 bases. The CDR3 here is CASSEKVSNQPQHF. The CDR3 region has the DNA TGTGCCAGCAGTGAAAAGGTTAGCAATCAGCCCCAGCATTTT. The full variable domain, rest sourced from reference TRBV2 and TRBJ1-5, is EPEVTQTPSHQVTQMGQEVILRCVPISNHLYFYWYRQILGQKVEFLVSFYNNEISEKSEIFDDQFSVERPDGSNFTLKIRSTKLEDSAMYFCASSEKVSNQPQHFGDGTRLSIL.

Details on this clonotype: A read error is possible here, since a much larger clone lies one base away. The J gene is TRBJ2-3, the V gene TRBV6-2 or TRBV6-3, with unresolved D. The germline gives CDR1 MNHEY, CDR2 SVGEGT. This CDR3 comprises 11 residues. The CDR3 here is CASKTADTQDF. The CDR3 DNA follows: TGTGCCAGCAAGACCGCAGATACGCAGGATTTT.

The table lists this clonotype with a few counts. This chain connects TRBV6-1 to TRBJ2-3; maybe TRBD2 (5 bases). V lost 2 bases, J lost 11 bases, and 17 bases lay in between. Germline V gene lookup returns CDR1 MNHNS and CDR2 SASEGT. This CDR3 contains 14 residues. CDR3 sequence: CASSESPQEAEQYF. CDR3 coding DNA: TGTGCCAGCAGTGAAAGTCCCCAGGAGGCGGAGCAGTATTTT.

There are many counts of this clonotype. The chain carries TRBV10-1 and TRBJ2-7; D might be TRBD1 (6 bases). With 4 bases removed from V and 6 bases from J, the gap between germline ends came to 16 bases. CDR1 is WNHNN, CDR2 SYGVQD, per germline (reference sequence). CDR3 length equals 14 residues. Written as DNA, the CDR3 is TGCGCCAGCAGTGTGGACAGCTCGAGTGGCGAGCAGTACTTC. Translation: CASSVDSSSGEQYF.

This clonotype has at least ten counts. The rearrangement uses TRBV6-2 or TRBV6-3 and TRBJ2-4; 9 bases are a match to TRBD2. Germline CDR1 MNHEY, CDR2 SVGEGT. The CDR3 sequence is 16 residues long. J gave up 1 base and V 11 bases, and 12 bases lay outside the gene matches. CDR3: CACGLAGSLAKNIQYF. The CDR3 bases are TGTGCCTGCGGGCTAGCGGGATCTCTGGCCAAAAACATTCAGTACTTC.

This clonotype showed up just a few times. V is TRBV5-1 and J is TRBJ1-1, with D possibly matching TRBD1 (6 bases). V lost 2 bases to trimming and J lost 0 bases, with 11 bases between them. The germline CDR1 and CDR2 sequences are SGHRS and YFSETQ. This CDR3 comprises 15 residues. CDR3 coding DNA: TGCGCCAGCAGCTTCCAGGGGACCATGAACACTGAAGCTTTCTTT. Residues: CASSFQGTMNTEAFF.